The entry that follows covers one TCR beta chain sequence. Its specific antigen is unknown. One base away there is no much larger clone; base qualities are not given. Samples from volunteer blood donors who had recovered from COVID-19 were contributed by a second Seattle source. Collaborating institutions collected whole blood in K2EDTA tubes following their own protocols. For TCRbeta analysis, collaborator samples were shipped as frozen whole blood, as isolated PBMCs, or as DNA extracted from either sample type. This entry comes from a study of blood T cell repertoires in COVID-19 (TCRdb year 2020). With respect to the entire study: Samples from collaborators originated in the United States, Italy and Spain and spanned both the acute and convalescent phases of COVID-19. Nearly every sample came with metadata listing a de-identified subject ID, COVID-19 status, age in years and sex. The samples were drawn from two sources: the first 160 participants of the ongoing ImmuneRACE study, and approximately 1,300 subjects contributed by 6 global collaborators. A freely available public database, intended as a resource for researchers studying the immune response to SARS-CoV-2, is where the repertoires were released. Subjects who had been exposed to COVID-19, were actively infected with it, or had recovered from it provided the deeply sampled blood TCRbeta repertoires that made up the dataset. Where available, HLA class I and class II types were taken from metadata supplied by the sample provider and were not determined by assay-based typing. The prospective study material was composed of cDNA or gDNA derived from T cells, B-cell-depleted T cells, or PBMCs.

TCRbeta CDR3 regions were amplified from genomic DNA by means of the immunoSEQ Assay, a bias-controlled multiplex PCR. For the original study's pipeline: Within the assay, amplification of reference gene primers was used to estimate how many nucleated cells each sample contained. Sequence reads were collapsed and filtered to measure the absolute abundance of every unique TCRbeta CDR3 rearrangement. For each sample, productive Simpson clonality was calculated as the square root of Simpson's diversity index across productive rearrangements. Held by TCRdb, this immuneACCESS table contains in-frame sequences only and omits some clones. Under half of the omission traces to an unresolved V gene where checked; the cause of the rest is unknown. The V and J calls and clone size come from that table; D and trimming were worked out from the DNA. This sample has some 160,000 clones in its table, and more than 75% of those were observed once. The ten top clones hold more than 2% of the sample.

What the authors observed across the whole study: How much clinical and demographic metadata was included differed by source and by participant, and the metadata was provided uncurated.

The junction shows trimming of 6 bases on V and 12 bases on J, plus 12 bases between the germline ends. There are 12 amino acids in the CDR3, from cysteine to phenylalanine inclusive. Of the read, only the CDR3 DNA is kept; its 36 bases are in frame from base 1. As encoded in the germline V gene, CDR1 is MDHEN while CDR2 is SYDVKM. The receptor was isolated from a man aged 50 or older who had recovered from COVID-19. The chain uses TRBV28 and TRBJ1-6; 5 matching bases give a weak D call of TRBD1. The source material was peripheral blood. CDR3 sequence: CASRSLQGPLHF. At the DNA level, the sequence is TGTGCCAGCAGGTCCCTTCAGGGACCCCTCCACTTT.